Sequencing of this T cell receptor beta chain was carried out in a study of CD8+CD57+ T cells in acquired aplastic anemia listed by TCRdb under 2018. A note on the overall study: DNA extracted from sorted CD4+ and CD8+ cells had a mean of approximately 3.4 ug, with a range of roughly 0.19 to 27.4 ug. A CD8+CD57+ expansion meant a frequency higher than the mean frequency seen in healthy subjects.

Genomic DNA was used as template for profiling of TCR beta VDJ combinations and CDR3 sequences. An Illumina HiSeq 2000 was the platform used for TCR repertoire sequencing. The study's processing was this. TRBV/TRBJ rearrangement plots, CDR3 size and DJ length profiles, and Simpson's diversity index were used to assess repertoires. The most abundant DNA sequence in the deep sequencing data was defined as the immunodominant clone. CDR3 amino acid sequences were checked for sharing between subjects and were compared against published repertoires and the VDJdb database. The public reads were reanalyzed by TCRdb: fastp trimming at Q25, MiXCR alignment, in-frame beta chains only. Rows with one shared CDR3 protein collapse into an entry with the most common genes and DNA. These V and J calls derive from TCRdb rather than the authors' analysis. In this sample the table shows about 180,000 distinct CDR3 sequences, roughly 50% of which occur a single time. Jointly, the top ten make up 1.8% of the sample.

Expansion of CD8+CD57+ cells had been shown by flow cytometry in the patients chosen for sequencing. Every patient had a diagnosis of severe acquired aplastic anemia based on International Study of Aplastic Anemia and Agranulocytosis and Camitta criteria. No patient had received any therapy when blood was sampled. In the study, sorted CD4+ and CD8+ blood T cells from patients with severe aplastic anemia and from healthy subjects underwent deep sequencing of TCR repertoires. Patients were enrolled under clinicaltrials.gov protocols 00001620, 01623167, 00001397, 00071045, 00081523 and 00961064 in the USA. Ficoll-Paque density gradient centrifugation was used to isolate peripheral blood mononuclear cells. Before DNA was extracted, CD4+ and CD8+ T cells were sorted using either FACS or magnetic beads. The full study reports these points: Between patients and healthy controls, no significant difference in CD8+ Simpson's diversity was found (P=0.060). Some 27 CD8+ CDR3 sequences were found in both patients and controls but appeared to be highly expressed in patients and within the immunodominant clones of the patients.

V and J lose 4 bases and 0 bases, and a span of 9 bases separates them. Reading the germline V gene (reference sequence) gives CDR1 LNHDA and CDR2 SQIVND. Including cysteine and phenylalanine, the CDR3 has 14 amino acids. Left in the record is the CDR3 DNA by itself, 42 bases read in frame from the first base. This clonotype was counted between two and nine times. No cognate antigen has been identified for it. Base qualities are missing; no much larger clone stands one base away. This sequence originates from a human donor with aplastic anemia. Material: sorted CD4+, CD8+, or CD8+CD57+ T cells (not recorded which) from PBMCs. The V gene is TRBV19 and the J gene is TRBJ1-2; the D gene remains uncertain. The CDR3 protein sequence reads: CASSTSTANYGYTF. The DNA sequence is TGTGCCAGTAGTACCTCTACAGCTAACTATGGCTACACCTTC.